The 22 T cell receptor beta chains reported below all come from one sample, sequenced in a study of cytomegalovirus exposure and HLA in healthy donors. Profiled with immunoSEQ multiplex PCR; TCRdb holds only in-frame clones, not every one. Counted here are tens of thousands of clones, approximately 93% occurring once; the ten biggest clones make up about 6%. The sample consisted of PBMCs. All receptors come from a woman aged 18-29 years in good health and CMV-seronegative.

The chain combines TRBV19 with TRBJ2-7, with a tentative D call TRBD1 (6 bases). There are 16 residues in the CDR3. V lost 5 bases and J lost 2, with 19 bases in between. Germline CDR1 is LNHDA and CDR2 is SQIVND (reference sequence). The CDR3 loop reads CASSPTLTGGPYEQYF. The CDR3, as DNA: TGTGCCAGTAGTCCCACATTGACAGGTGGTCCCTACGAGCAGTACTTC.

The V call is TRBV2, the J call TRBJ2-1; 8 positions agree with TRBD2. The CDR3 totals 15 residues. Germline lookup yields CDR1 SNHLY and CDR2 FYNNEI. The V gene end was trimmed by 4 bases and the J gene end by 5 bases; junction bases not matched to a gene: 7. The CDR3 nucleotides are TGTGCCAGCAGTGTTAGGCGGGGGGTAGACAATGAGCAGTTCTTC. Translation: CASSVRRGVDNEQFF.

The rearrangement joins TRBV5-1 to TRBJ2-3; 15 nucleotides line up with TRBD2. V shed 1 base, J shed 5 bases, and the junction held 14 bases outside the gene matches. The CDR3 sequence is 20 residues long. The germline V gene has CDR1 SGHRS and CDR2 YFSETQ. In nucleotides, the CDR3 is TGCGCCAGCAGCTTGCCCCGGACTAGCGGGGGGGCCCGTCAGGGAGATACGCAGTATTTT. Its translation: CASSLPRTSGGARQGDTQYF.

The rearrangement joins TRBV4-2 to TRBJ2-7, with 10 bases identical to TRBD2. Germline values: CDR1 LGHNA, CDR2 YNFKEQ. The junction had 5 bases not matched to a gene; V was cut back by 4 bases and J by 5 bases. The CDR3 covers 14 residues. The CDR3 sequence is CASSLQRGGHEQYF. The CDR3 DNA reads as TGTGCCAGCAGCCTACAGCGGGGGGGTCACGAGCAGTACTTC.

The J gene is TRBJ1-2, the V gene TRBV29-1; maybe TRBD1 (5 bases). Germline values: CDR1 SQVTM, CDR2 ANQGSEA. Between the trimmed V and J ends, which lost 4 bases and 2 bases, there was a span of 11 bases. The CDR3 length is 13 residues. CDR3 loop: CSVVAGGNYGYTF. The CDR3 nucleotides are TGCAGCGTTGTTGCGGGGGGGAACTATGGCTACACCTTC.

The chain recombines TRBV7-8 with TRBJ1-4; no reliable D call. The V gene's germline CDR1 is SGHVS and CDR2 FQNEAQ. Trimming cost V 3 bases and J 2 bases, with 16 bases left between them. CDR3 size: 17 residues. The CDR3 DNA reads TGTGCCAGCAGCTTCGGGATGCTGGGGTTGACTAATGAAAAACTGTTTTTT. The encoded protein is CASSFGMLGLTNEKLFF.

V usage is TRBV5-4 and J usage is TRBJ2-2; 11 nucleotides align to TRBD1. Germline CDR1 and CDR2: SGHNT and YYREEE (reference sequence). V shed 3 bases and J 4 bases; nucleotides not matched to a gene: 2. The CDR3 spans 15 residues. The CDR3 nucleotides are TGTGCCAGCAGCTCCGGGACAGGGGGCACCGGGGAGCTGTTTTTT. Its translation: CASSSGTGGTGELFF.

The V call is TRBV7-2, the J call TRBJ2-2; 7 nucleotides line up with TRBD2. Trimming cost V 4 bases and J 3 bases; bases outside gene matches: 5. The germline CDR1 and CDR2 sequences are SGHTA and FQGNSA. The CDR3 contains 15 residues. The CDR3 region has the DNA TGTGCCAGCAGCTCAAGTCGGGGGGACACCGGGGAGCTGTTTTTT. As protein: CASSSSRGDTGELFF.

This chain joins TRBV6-1 and TRBJ2-1; D remains ambiguous. The CDR3 has 14 residues. Germline V gives CDR1 MNHNS, CDR2 SASEGT. Trimming left V 7 bases short and J 15 bases short, with 25 bases between. The CDR3 reads CASIHDGTVSPLFF. The CDR3, as DNA: TGTGCCAGCATCCATGACGGTACCGTTAGCCCTCTGTTCTTC.

This chain uses TRBV25-1 with TRBJ1-4; TRBD1 matches 10 bases. J lost 6 bases, V lost 4 bases, and 8 bases had no gene match. There are 16 residues in the CDR3. Germline V CDR1 and CDR2: MGHDK, SYGVNS. The CDR3 DNA reads TGTGCCAGCAGTGCTACACCCGGGACAGGGGATGAAAAACTGTTTTTT. It yields the protein CASSATPGTGDEKLFF.

This clone was seen only once. V gene TRBV5-6 combines with J gene TRBJ2-1; 11 bases are shared with TRBD2. Germline CDR1 is SGHDT and CDR2 is YYEEEE. The CDR3 totals 15 residues. The trim removed 2 bases at V and 7 bases at J, leaving 5 bases unmatched. The CDR3 spells CASSLLAGVNNEQFF. The CDR3 DNA follows: TGTGCCAGCAGCTTACTAGCGGGAGTAAATAATGAGCAGTTCTTC.

The chain links TRBV2 to TRBJ2-1; TRBD2 agrees at 10 bases. Looked up from germline, CDR1 is SNHLY and CDR2 is FYNNEI. The CDR3 sequence is 14 residues long. Trimming removed 9 bases from V and 8 bases from J; junction bases left unmatched: 10. The CDR3 sequence: CASETSGLSYEQFF. The DNA for the CDR3 is TGTGCCAGTGAGACTAGCGGGCTGTCGTATGAGCAGTTCTTC.

The chain carries TRBV27 and TRBJ1-3; no reliable D call. Trimming shortened V by 5 bases and J by 4 bases, and 12 bases separated the two germline ends. The CDR3 has 14 amino acids. The germline CDR1 and CDR2 sequences are MNHEY and SMNVEV (reference sequence). This CDR3 reads CASSPFGAGNTIYF. In DNA, the CDR3 is TGTGCCAGCAGTCCTTTTGGAGCCGGAAACACCATATATTTT.

The V and J genes are TRBV4-2 and TRBJ2-3; the D gene is possibly TRBD1 (5 bases). Germline-derived CDR1 and CDR2 are LGHNA and YNFKEQ. This CDR3 contains 11 residues. Trimming removed 5 bases at V and 5 bases at J, with 5 bases between. The DNA for the CDR3 is TGTGCCAGCAGCAGGGGAGATACGCAGTATTTT. Translated, it gives CASSRGDTQYF.

This chain joins TRBV29-1 and TRBJ1-2, with D maybe TRBD1 (6 bases). Germline assignment: CDR1 SQVTM and CDR2 ANQGSEA. Deletions cut 4 bases from V and 4 bases from J, with 13 bases between. The CDR3 spans 13 residues. This chain's CDR3 is CSVAEGGAYGYTF. The CDR3 DNA sequence: TGCAGCGTTGCGGAGGGGGGGGCCTATGGCTACACCTTC. The full variable domain, completed using reference TRBV29-1 and TRBJ1-2, is SAVISQKPSRDICQRGTSLTIQCQVDSQVTMMFWYRQQPGQSLTLIATANQGSEATYESGFVIDKFPISRPNLTFSTLTVSNMSPEDSSIYLCSVAEGGAYGYTFGSGTRLTVV.

This sequence joins TRBV2 and TRBJ1-2; weak D call: TRBD1 (5 bases). Germline lookup yields CDR1 SNHLY and CDR2 FYNNEI. This CDR3 spans 14 amino acids. Trimming took 6 bases from V and 3 from J, leaving 14 bases between them. The CDR3 region has the DNA TGTGCCAGCAGCGCGGACACGGGTTACTATGGCTACACCTTC. This sequence encodes CASSADTGYYGYTF.

This chain uses TRBV13 with TRBJ1-6; 8 bases line up with TRBD1. With V trimmed by 5 bases and J by 0 bases, 3 bases remained unmatched. The CDR3 has 16 residues. Germline V CDR1 and CDR2: PRHDT, FYEKMQ (reference sequence). The CDR3 region is CASSTGGNSYNSPLHF. The CDR3 DNA is TGTGCCAGCAGCACAGGGGGGAACTCCTATAATTCACCCCTCCACTTT.

The J gene is TRBJ1-2, the V gene TRBV18, with no clear D. The V end lost 6 bases, the J end lost 5 bases, and 7 bases lay between the germline ends. The germline gives CDR1 KGHSH, CDR2 LQKENI. This CDR3 comprises 11 residues. The CDR3 reads CASSSRYGYTF. The CDR3 nucleotides read TGTGCCAGCTCCTCCCGGTATGGCTACACCTTC.

The chain links TRBV12-5 to TRBJ2-1; 7 bases match TRBD2. With 3 bases clipped from V and 10 bases from J, the junction kept 6 bases outside the gene matches. The CDR3 contains 13 residues. From germline, CDR1 is LGHNT and CDR2 FRNRAP. The CDR3, as DNA: TGTGCTAGTGGTTTCCCGGGAGGCCTCGAGCAGTTCTTC. Amino acid sequence: CASGFPGGLEQFF. Full variable domain (remainder filled in from reference TRBV12-5 and TRBJ2-1): DARVTQTPRHKVTEMGQEVTMRCQPILGHNTVFWYRQTMMQGLELLAYFRNRAPLDDSGMPKDRFSAEMPDATLATLKIQPSEPRDSAVYFCASGFPGGLEQFFGPGTRLTVL.

V is TRBV7-9 and J is TRBJ1-5; D is possibly TRBD1 (6 bases). This CDR3 has 16 amino acids. The germline CDR1 and CDR2 sequences are SEHNR and FQNEAQ (reference sequence). V lost 4 bases and J lost 3, with 16 bases in between. The CDR3 loop reads CASSSRTDYNNQPQHF. For the CDR3, the DNA is TGTGCCAGCAGCTCGCGGACAGACTATAACAATCAGCCCCAGCATTTT.

Only a few counts were recorded for this clone. The chain employs TRBV18 and TRBJ1-2; no clear D gene. This CDR3 comprises 12 residues. Germline V lookup: CDR1 KGHSH, CDR2 LQKENI. V lost 6 bases and J lost 4, with 9 bases in between. The CDR3 loop reads CASSPLPYGYTF. CDR3 DNA: TGTGCCAGCTCTCCTCTTCCCTATGGCTACACCTTC. Variable domain in full (rest from reference TRBV18 and TRBJ1-2): NAGVMQNPRHLVRRRGQEARLRCSPMKGHSHVYWYRQLPEEGLKFMVYLQKENIIDESGMPKERFSAEFPKEGPSILRIQQVVRGDSAAYFCASSPLPYGYTFGSGTRLTVV.

The chain employs TRBV5-6 and TRBJ2-1; possible D gene TRBD2, 7 bases. The CDR3 totals 14 residues. The germline CDR1 and CDR2 sequences are SGHDT and YYEEEE. V lost 0 bases and J 7 bases, leaving 11 bases between the germline ends. The CDR3 loop is CASSLGGGRNEQFF. The DNA for the CDR3 is TGTGCCAGCAGCTTGGGGGGGGGCCGAAATGAGCAGTTCTTC.